This is a list of T cell receptor beta chains from one sample in a study of Tregs in tolerant kidney transplant recipients. Method: immunoSEQ multiplex PCR; TCRdb's copy keeps in-frame clones and lacks some. Among 120,000 or so clones listed, roughly nine tenths were seen once. The sequenced material came from CD4+ T cells from blood. Receptors were obtained from a human donor in good health. CDR3s include the opening cysteine and the closing phenylalanine or tryptophan. A D gene is named only where the DNA matches it firmly. Expanded clones get a size class; other rows say once, few or many, or leave the size out.

- | TRBJ2-7 | - | TRBV5-5 | CASSLRYSSYEQYF | TGTGCCAGCAGCTTGCGCTACAGCTCCTACGAGCAGTACTTC
- | TRBJ1-2 | - | TRBV14 | CASSHRRLGTGYGYTF | TGTGCCAGCAGCCACAGACGGCTGGGCACGGGGTATGGCTACACCTTC
- | TRBJ2-5 | - | TRBV5-4 | CATQVGSMAETQYF | TGTGCCACCCAGGTGGGGTCGATGGCAGAGACCCAGTACTTC
- | TRBJ1-5 | - | TRBV6-1 | CASSEASGNQPQHF | TGTGCCAGCAGTGAAGCCAGCGGGAATCAGCCCCAGCATTTT
TRBD1 | TRBJ1-2 | - | TRBV2 | CASSYYGTETPF | TGTGCCAGCAGTTACTACGGGACAGAGACTCCCTTC
- | TRBJ2-7 | - | TRBV5-1 | CASSLEGADEQYF | TGCGCCAGCAGCTTGGAAGGGGCTGACGAGCAGTACTTC
- | TRBJ2-7 | once | TRBV5-1 | CASSLEGVGHQYF | TGCGCCAGCAGCTTGGAGGGAGTAGGCCATCAGTACTTC
- | TRBJ1-4 | - | TRBV18 | CASSPGDTNEKLFF | TGTGCCAGCTCACCAGGGGATACTAATGAAAAACTGTTTTTT
TRBD1 | TRBJ2-7 | - | TRBV19 | CRGTGNPYEQYF | TGTCGGGGGACAGGTAATCCCTACGAGCAGTACTTC
- | TRBJ2-1 | once | TRBV5-1 | CASSIRTDTNAQFF | TGCGCCAGCAGCATAAGGACAGATACGAATGCGCAGTTCTTC
- | TRBJ2-3 | - | TRBV5-6 | CASSLPHSTDTQYF | TGTGCCAGCAGCTTACCCCATAGCACAGATACGCAGTATTTT
- | TRBJ1-1 | - | TRBV7-2 | CASMSRGLISEAFF | TGTGCCAGCATGAGTAGGGGGTTAATATCTGAAGCTTTCTTT
- | TRBJ2-1 | - | TRBV2 | CASSPFHEQFF | TGTGCCAGCAGTCCGTTCCATGAGCAGTTCTTC
- | TRBJ1-3 | - | TRBV21-1 | CASSKSEFSGNTIYF | TGTGCCAGCAGCAAATCCGAGTTCTCTGGAAACACCATATATTTT
- | TRBJ1-2 | - | TRBV6-5 | CASSYTSEGNYGYTF | TGTGCCAGCAGTTACACGTCAGAGGGTAACTATGGCTACACCTTC
- | TRBJ1-2 | - | TRBV7-5 | CASSLETSPYGYTF | TGTGCCAGCAGCTTAGAAACAAGCCCCTATGGCTACACCTTC
TRBD1 | TRBJ1-2 | - | TRBV5-1 | CASSLWTGISANYGYTF | TGCGCCAGCAGCTTATGGACAGGGATATCAGCTAACTATGGCTACACCTTC
TRBD1 | TRBJ2-7 | once | TRBV5-4 | CASSLVTDRDLEQYF | TGTGCCAGCAGCTTGGTTACAGACAGGGATCTTGAGCAGTACTTC